This TCR beta chain is from a study of blood T cell repertoires in COVID-19. Authors' data handling: From reference gene primer amplification, estimates of nucleated cell counts were derived. Method: immunoSEQ multiplex PCR; TCRdb's copy keeps in-frame clones and lacks some. V, J and clone size are taken as reported in that table, and D and trimming were inferred from the DNA itself. This sample has about 150,000 clones, with just over 85% found just once. The V segment lost 6 bases and the J segment 0 bases; nucleotides outside the gene matches: 7. Germline V lookup: CDR1 KGHSH, CDR2 LQKENI. This CDR3 is 16 amino acids long. Membership in each cohort depended on participant-reported clinical history. Two negative PCRs, clearance, or symptom resolution were required of recovered Cohort 3 donors.

The gene calls are TRBV18 and TRBJ1-4; 7 bases match TRBD1. Sequencing used PBMCs or T cells enriched from blood (not recorded which). The TCR was taken from a man aged 50 or older who had recovered from COVID-19. Written as DNA, the CDR3 is TGTGCCAGCTCCCGGGACAGCTTAACAACTAATGAAAAACTGTTTTTT. This encodes CASSRDSLTTNEKLFF.